The 27 T cell receptor beta chains presented below share a single source sample, sequenced in a study of cytomegalovirus exposure and HLA in healthy donors listed by TCRdb under 2017. The library was made by the immunoSEQ multiplex PCR assay. TCRdb provides this immuneACCESS table in a form limited to in-frame rearrangements. Some clones are lacking; in checked studies, under half of them reflect an unresolved V gene, and why the rest are absent is not known. The sample includes over 100,000 clones, with roughly 86% observed a single time. The ten top clones hold less than 2.5% of the sample. Sequenced material: PBMCs. Receptor source: a woman aged 18-29 years in good health and CMV-seronegative.

The V gene is TRBV4-2, the J gene TRBJ2-1; 9 nucleotides line up with TRBD2. Trimming cost V 1 base and J 7 bases; bases outside gene matches: 5. The V gene's germline CDR1 is LGHNA and CDR2 YNFKEQ. The CDR3 is 15 amino acids. This CDR3 is CASSQASGTRNEQFF. CDR3 sequence (DNA): TGTGCCAGCAGCCAAGCTAGCGGGACTAGAAATGAGCAGTTCTTC.

The chain links TRBV6-5 to TRBJ2-1; the D gene is possibly TRBD2 (5 bases). V was trimmed by 8 bases and J by 9 bases, leaving 17 bases between them. CDR1 MNHEY and CDR2 SVGAGI come from the germline V gene. The CDR3 runs to 13 residues. This CDR3 is CASHDALGIEQFF. Written as DNA, the CDR3 is TGTGCCAGCCATGACGCCCTCGGGATTGAGCAGTTCTTC.

This chain links TRBV30 with TRBJ1-1; D not resolved. The CDR3 spans 11 residues. Between the trimmed V and J ends, which lost 6 bases and 11 bases, there was a span of 16 bases. Germline values: CDR1 GTSNPN, CDR2 SVGIG (reference sequence). Written as DNA, the CDR3 is TGTGCCTGCCTGACTGGTACTAGGGCTTTCTTT. This translates into CACLTGTRAFF.

CDR3 sequence: CAGYRNTEAFF. The CDR3 region has the DNA TGTGCCGGGTACAGGAACACTGAAGCTTTCTTT. The chain couples TRBV30 to TRBJ1-1; D gene uncertain. The CDR3 length is 11 residues. The V gene's germline CDR1 is GTSNPN and CDR2 SVGIG (reference sequence). The V gene lost 8 bases and the J gene lost 1 base, with 8 bases spanning the gap.

The table lists this clone with a count of one. This sequence joins TRBV4-2 and TRBJ2-5, with TRBD1 matching over 11 bases. Looked up from germline, CDR1 is LGHNA and CDR2 is YNFKEQ. J gave up 5 bases and V 0 bases, and 5 bases lay outside the gene matches. The CDR3 has 16 amino acids. DNA for the CDR3: TGTGCCAGCAGCCAAGATCTTGGGACAGGGGGTGAGACCCAGTACTTC. The encoded protein is CASSQDLGTGGETQYF.

This chain connects TRBV30 to TRBJ2-7, with D unclear. Trimming left V 2 bases short and J 0 bases short, with 2 bases between. This CDR3 region has 11 residues. CDR1 and CDR2 from the germline V gene are GTSNPN and SVGIG (reference sequence). Here the CDR3 DNA reads TGTGCCTGGAGTCACTCCTACGAGCAGTACTTC. Translation gives CAWSHSYEQYF.

The chain links TRBV6-4 to TRBJ2-5, with 11 positions matching TRBD2. V was clipped by 6 bases and J by 4 bases; unmatched bases: 7. Germline V gene data show CDR1 as MRHNA and CDR2 as SNTAGT. CDR3 length equals 15 residues. In DNA, the CDR3 is TGTGCCAGCAGCGCCGGAGGACTAGCGGGAGAGACCCAGTACTTC. Protein product: CASSAGGLAGETQYF.

The chain recombines TRBV30 with TRBJ1-1; 7 bases align to TRBD1. CDR3 length equals 15 residues. The V gene end was trimmed by 5 bases and the J gene end by 3 bases; junction bases not matched to a gene: 12. The germline V gene has CDR1 GTSNPN and CDR2 SVGIG (reference sequence). This CDR3 reads CAWRSITGDYTEAFF. CDR3 nucleotides: TGTGCCTGGCGTAGCATCACAGGGGACTACACTGAAGCTTTCTTT.

The rearrangement uses TRBV6-1 and TRBJ2-3, with 8 nucleotides matching TRBD2. Germline CDR1 and CDR2: MNHNS and SASEGT. CDR3 length equals 14 residues. V shed 6 bases, J shed 3 bases, and the junction held 5 bases outside the gene matches. The CDR3 sequence is CASSYGGATDTQYF. CDR3 bases: TGTGCCAGCAGCTACGGGGGGGCTACAGATACGCAGTATTTT.

This rearrangement joins TRBV29-1 to TRBJ2-7; D call uncertain. V lost 2 bases and J 7 bases, leaving 18 bases between the germline ends. CDR1 is SQVTM, CDR2 ANQGSEA, per germline. CDR3 length: 14 amino acids. The CDR3 coding sequence is TGCAGCGTTGAAAGTGGCTCTCCTACGAGGGAGCAGTACTTC. Its translation is CSVESGSPTREQYF.

The CDR3 protein is CASSNGILDTQYF. CDR3 coding DNA: TGTGCCAGCAGCAACGGGATACTAGATACGCAGTATTTT. The chain employs TRBV6-5 and TRBJ2-3; weak D call: TRBD2 (5 bases). Trimming took 6 bases from V and 5 from J, leaving 12 bases between them. CDR3 length: 13 amino acids. Germline CDR1 is MNHEY and CDR2 is SVGAGI.

The genes are TRBV6-6 and TRBJ2-7; possibly TRBD2 for D (5 bases). The CDR3 spans 11 residues. Looked up from germline, CDR1 is MNHNY and CDR2 is SVGAGI (reference sequence). The V end was cut by 4 bases, the J end by 7 bases, with 8 bases between. CDR3 nucleotide sequence: TGTGCCAGCAGTTCCCTAGCTGAGCAGTACTTC. Residues: CASSSLAEQYF.

The genes are TRBV6-5 and TRBJ1-1; D uncertain. CDR3 size: 14 residues. CDR1 MNHEY and CDR2 SVGAGI come from the germline V gene. With 2 bases removed from V and 4 bases from J, the gap between germline ends came to 11 bases. CDR3 nucleotides: TGTGCCAGCAGTTACCGAGGGATCTCCACTGAAGCTTTCTTT. It codes for CASSYRGISTEAFF.

The chain joins TRBV7-2 to TRBJ2-7; no firm D call. Germline CDR1 and CDR2: SGHTA and FQGNSA. The V gene lost 5 bases and the J gene lost 4 bases, with 9 bases spanning the gap. The CDR3 runs 12 residues. In DNA, the CDR3 is TGTGCCAGCAGCCCAAATAGATACGAGCAGTACTTC. Translated: CASSPNRYEQYF. The full variable domain, rest sourced from reference TRBV7-2 and TRBJ2-7, is GAGVSQSPSNKVTEKGKDVELRCDPISGHTALYWYRQSLGQGLEFLIYFQGNSAPDKSGLPSDRFSAERTGGSVSTLTIQRTQQEDSAVYLCASSPNRYEQYFGPGTRLTVT.

The V gene is TRBV30, the J gene TRBJ1-5; D perhaps matches TRBD1 (5 bases). The length of the CDR3 is 13 residues. V lost 1 base to trimming and J lost 6 bases, with 10 bases between them. The germline CDR1 and CDR2 sequences are GTSNPN and SVGIG (reference sequence). This CDR3 reads CAWSERGSQPQHF. Written as DNA, the CDR3 is TGTGCCTGGAGTGAACGGGGGAGTCAGCCCCAGCATTTT.

The chain carries TRBV6-5 and TRBJ1-4, with D perhaps matching TRBD1 (6 bases). The CDR3 totals 15 residues. The ends were cut back, 7 bases at V and 2 bases at J, with 14 bases in the middle. Looked up from germline, CDR1 is MNHEY and CDR2 is SVGAGI. The CDR3 DNA follows: TGTGCCAGCACCAGGGGATTCACCACTAATGAAAAACTGTTTTTT. Protein product: CASTRGFTTNEKLFF.

The rearrangement uses TRBV18 and TRBJ2-1, with TRBD1 as a possible D gene (5 bases). Per germline, CDR1 KGHSH and CDR2 LQKENI. The CDR3 contains 20 residues. The V end was cut by 5 bases, the J end by 4 bases, with 30 bases between. Here the CDR3 DNA reads TGTGCCAGCTCAATCCGACAGACCTCACTATTCCCTGGGCGGTACAATGAGCAGTTCTTC. This sequence encodes CASSIRQTSLFPGRYNEQFF.

CDR3: CASSQDWGHSEDGYTF. The CDR3 nucleotides read TGTGCCAGCAGCCAAGATTGGGGACACAGTGAGGATGGCTACACCTTC. The rearrangement links TRBV14 to TRBJ1-2, with D tentatively TRBD1 (6 bases). V lost 0 bases to trimming and J lost 6 bases, with 17 bases between them. The CDR3 is 16 amino acids. Germline V gene data show CDR1 as SGHDN and CDR2 as FVKESK.

The chain links TRBV7-9 to TRBJ2-3, with 11 positions matching TRBD2. The CDR3 has 14 residues. The germline V gene has CDR1 SEHNR and CDR2 FQNEAQ (reference sequence). The V gene end was trimmed by 4 bases and the J gene end by 11 bases; junction bases not matched to a gene: 8. CDR3 nucleotides: TGTGCCAGCAGCTCCCGGACTAGCGGGCCCGAGCAGTATTTT. It translates to CASSSRTSGPEQYF.

In its sample, this clone was seen once. The J gene is TRBJ2-3, the V gene TRBV28, with D uncertain. This CDR3 has 11 residues. Germline V CDR1 and CDR2: MDHEN, SYDVKM. Trimming took off 5 bases at V and 6 bases at J, with 6 bases between the two ends. CDR3 DNA: TGTGCCAGCAGTCCTATGGATACGCAGTATTTT. Translation: CASSPMDTQYF.

The rearrangement joins TRBV5-6 to TRBJ1-5, with D perhaps TRBD1 (5 bases). This CDR3 has 16 residues. V was clipped by 0 bases and J by 2 bases, with 12 bases between them. Germline V gene sequence: CDR1 SGHDT, CDR2 YYEEEE. The CDR3 region is CASSLGQGNGNQPQHF. The DNA for the CDR3 is TGTGCCAGCAGCTTGGGGCAGGGCAATGGCAATCAGCCCCAGCATTTT.

V and J are TRBV6-5 and TRBJ2-2; possible D gene TRBD1, 6 bases. Deletions cut 10 bases from V and 5 bases from J, with 17 bases between. Per germline, CDR1 MNHEY and CDR2 SVGAGI. The CDR3 is 14 residues long. For the CDR3, the DNA is TGTGCCACCGCGCGCACAGGGCAGACCGGGGAGCTGTTTTTT. It is translated as CATARTGQTGELFF.

Here the CDR3 DNA reads TGTGCCAGCAGCTTAAGATCTAGTAGGGGAACTGAAGCTTTCTTT. Protein: CASSLRSSRGTEAFF. This rearrangement joins TRBV7-9 to TRBJ1-1, with D possibly being TRBD1 (5 bases). V lost 2 bases and J lost 5, with 15 bases in between. There are 15 residues in the CDR3. Germline V CDR1 and CDR2: SEHNR, FQNEAQ (reference sequence).

The chain joins TRBV29-1 to TRBJ2-1; 8 bases match TRBD1. CDR1 SQVTM and CDR2 ANQGSEA come from the germline V gene. The junction had 9 bases not matched to a gene; V was cut back by 8 bases and J by 6 bases. There are 13 residues in the CDR3. This CDR3 reads CSPQSGTGNEQFF. As DNA, the CDR3 is TGCAGCCCTCAATCCGGGACAGGCAATGAGCAGTTCTTC.

The rearrangement links TRBV29-1 to TRBJ2-3, with no clear D. V lost 4 bases and J 2 bases, leaving 19 bases between the germline ends. There are 16 residues in the CDR3. Per germline, CDR1 SQVTM and CDR2 ANQGSEA. CDR3 in amino acids: CSVAGIARTLTDTQYF. The CDR3 DNA follows: TGCAGCGTTGCGGGTATTGCCCGAACCCTCACAGATACGCAGTATTTT.

The V call is TRBV15, the J call TRBJ2-7; 7 bases match TRBD2. Trimming at V came to 8 bases and at J to 5 bases, leaving 9 bases not matched to a gene. The CDR3 has 13 residues. Looked up from germline, CDR1 is LNHNV and CDR2 is YYDKDF (reference sequence). Here the CDR3 DNA reads TGTGCCACCGGGGAGGGGATTATCCACGAGCAGTACTTC. Translated: CATGEGIIHEQYF.

A few counts support this clone. This sequence joins TRBV7-6 and TRBJ2-5; D is perhaps TRBD1 (6 bases). V shed 1 base and J shed 3 bases, with 9 bases lying between them. The CDR3 totals 14 residues. Germline-derived CDR1 and CDR2 are SGHVS and FNYEAQ. The CDR3 reads CASSLVTGEETQYF. The CDR3, as DNA: TGTGCCAGCAGCTTAGTGACAGGCGAAGAGACCCAGTACTTC.